This entry lists 5 T cell receptor beta chains sequenced from one sample in a study of control samples from healthy donors and cancer patients. Only in-frame clones appear in the TCRdb table, and some are missing; sequencing was by immunoSEQ multiplex PCR. The table lists 140,000 or so clones, 91% of them singletons, with roughly 3.2% in the top ten. The sequencing sample was made of blood. Receptors were obtained from a man in his thirties or forties in good health.

This rearrangement joins TRBV19 to TRBJ2-1; D is possibly TRBD2 (6 bases). Germline CDR1 LNHDA, CDR2 SQIVND (reference sequence). The CDR3 totals 13 residues. Trimming removed 2 bases from V and 9 bases from J, with 11 bases in between. The DNA for the CDR3 is TGTGCCAGTAGTATAATCGGAGCGGGTGAGCAGTTCTTC. It codes for CASSIIGAGEQFF.

The CDR3: CASSQRTGGTEAFF. The CDR3 DNA sequence: TGCGCCAGCAGCCAAAGGACAGGAGGCACTGAAGCTTTCTTT. This chain uses TRBV5-1 with TRBJ1-1, with 7 positions matching TRBD1. This CDR3 spans 14 amino acids. V shed 4 bases, J shed 4 bases, and the junction held 7 bases outside the gene matches. The V gene's germline CDR1 is SGHRS and CDR2 YFSETQ.

The chain has TRBV3-1 (or the pseudogene TRBV3-2) and TRBJ2-1; 10 positions agree with TRBD2. Unmatched junction bases numbered 8, after V lost 0 bases and J lost 6 bases. The CDR3 loop spans 17 amino acids. Germline CDR1 reads LGHDT; CDR2 reads YNNKEL (reference sequence). The DNA for the CDR3 is TGTGCCAGCAGCCAAGAAATCCCAGCGGGGGGGATCAATGAGCAGTTCTTC. Its protein product is CASSQEIPAGGINEQFF.

This chain joins TRBV14 and TRBJ1-4, with D uncertain. V lost 2 bases to trimming and J lost 7 bases, with 8 bases between them. Germline CDR1 SGHDN, CDR2 FVKESK. The CDR3 covers 13 residues. For the CDR3, the DNA is TGTGCCAGCAGCCAATTAGAGTTTGAAAAACTGTTTTTT. Its translation: CASSQLEFEKLFF.

The chain employs TRBV10-3 and TRBJ2-7; D is perhaps TRBD1 (6 bases). The germline V gene has CDR1 ENHRY and CDR2 SYGVKD. V gave up 6 bases and J gave up 1 base, with 10 bases separating them. The CDR3 is 13 residues long. CDR3 sequence: CAISDTGSYEQYF. In nucleotides, the CDR3 is TGTGCCATCAGCGACACAGGGTCCTACGAGCAGTACTTC.